These T cell receptor beta chains were read from a single sample in a study of response to subunit inactivated influenza vaccine. TCRdb reprocessed the RT-PCR reads with MiXCR, giving one entry per CDR3 protein. The table includes about 570,000 distinct CDR3 sequences, approximately 10% detected once. This sample comprised PBMCs from blood, obtained on the day of vaccination. Source of these receptors: a man over 45 who received an inactivated influenza vaccine. Each CDR3 is given with its conserved first and last residue. A D gene is named only where the DNA matches it firmly. Clone size is given for some rows only: seen once, a few or many times, or a class if the clone is expanded.

15	few	TRBD2	TRBJ2-3	TRBV5-1	CASSGGRTYTDTQYF	TGCGCCAGCAGCGGCGGGAGGACCTACACAGATACGCAGTATTTT
18	-	TRBD2	TRBJ2-4	TRBV28	CASSSLRSQTSGRNIQYF	TGTGCCAGCAGTTCCCTTCGTAGTCAGACTAGCGGTAGAAACATTCAGTACTTC
19	few	-	TRBJ1-4	TRBV6-5	CASRYPPTWSTGLDEKLFF	TGTGCCAGCAGATACCCCCCTACATGGTCAACAGGGTTAGATGAAAAACTGTTTTTT
13	few	TRBD1	TRBJ1-2	TRBV20-1	CSASRGLGDGYTF	TGCAGTGCTTCTAGGGGGCTAGGAGATGGCTACACCTTC
14	few	-	TRBJ1-5	TRBV2	CASSENPSNQPQHF	TGTGCCAGCAGTGAGAACCCTAGCAATCAGCCCCAGCATTTT
12	-	-	TRBJ2-1	TRBV10-3	CAISDPEGEQFF	TGTGCCATCAGTGACCCGGAGGGTGAGCAGTTCTTC
15	-	TRBD2	TRBJ2-1	TRBV12-3/TRBV12-4	CASRKPGGSYNEQFF	TGTGCCAGCAGAAAACCGGGGGGCTCCTACAATGAGCAGTTCTTC
16	many	TRBD1	TRBJ2-1	TRBV11-3	CASSLGWDRGRNEQFF	TGTGCCAGCAGCTTAGGATGGGACAGGGGGCGAAATGAGCAGTTCTTC
16	-	TRBD2	TRBJ2-7	TRBV11-2	CASSARLAGVSYEQYF	TGTGCCAGCAGCGCGAGACTAGCGGGCGTCTCCTACGAGCAGTACTTC
14	few	TRBD2	TRBJ2-1	TRBV7-8	CASYTRGADNEQFF	TGTGCCAGCTACACGCGGGGGGCCGACAATGAGCAGTTCTTC
19	few	-	TRBJ2-5	TRBV5-1	CASSLIPDWGPFRGETQYF	TGCGCCAGCAGCTTGATCCCGGACTGGGGACCGTTTAGGGGGGAGACCCAGTACTTC
17	-	TRBD2	TRBJ2-3	TRBV7-2	CASSLVLAGGSTDTQYF	TGTGCCAGCAGCTTGGTACTAGCGGGAGGTTCCACAGATACGCAGTATTTT
14	few	-	TRBJ1-1	TRBV18	CASSPRGSGGEAFF	TGTGCCAGCTCACCACGAGGCTCGGGTGGGGAAGCTTTCTTT
15	many	-	TRBJ2-7	TRBV12-3/TRBV12-4	CASSQKGPPLFEQYF	TGTGCCAGCAGCCAGAAGGGACCGCCGCTCTTTGAGCAGTACTTC
13	-	TRBD1	TRBJ2-7	TRBV5-5	CASSVQGFREQYF	TGTGCCAGCAGCGTACAGGGGTTTCGCGAGCAGTACTTC
15	-	TRBD2	TRBJ2-1	TRBV6-5	CASSYTSGRTNEQFF	TGTGCCAGCAGTTATACTAGCGGGAGGACGAATGAGCAGTTCTTC
12	few	TRBD1	TRBJ2-1	TRBV7-3	CASGTGNNEQFF	TGTGCCAGCGGGACAGGTAACAATGAGCAGTTCTTC
14	-	-	TRBJ2-1	TRBV28	CASRVEYGHNEQFF	TGTGCCAGCAGGGTGGAGTACGGCCACAATGAGCAGTTCTTC
15	few	TRBD1	TRBJ1-5	TRBV5-1	CASSIGTVSNQPQHF	TGCGCCAGCAGCATTGGGACAGTTAGCAATCAGCCCCAGCATTTT
16	-	TRBD1	TRBJ1-5	TRBV27	CASSKIGQGVHQPQHF	TGTGCCAGCAGTAAAATCGGACAGGGGGTCCATCAGCCCCAGCATTTT
14	few	-	TRBJ2-1	TRBV12-3/TRBV12-4	CASRAGPSYNEQFF	-
14	many	-	TRBJ2-1	TRBV29-1	CSGTVGSSYNEQFF	TGCAGCGGAACGGTCGGGAGCTCCTACAATGAGCAGTTCTTC
14	few	-	TRBJ2-5	TRBV12-3/TRBV12-4	CASSRGGSQETQYF	TGTGCCAGCAGTCGAGGGGGTTCCCAAGAGACCCAGTACTTC
16	few	-	TRBJ2-5	TRBV18	CASSPPQSGHQETQYF	TGTGCCAGCTCACCACCCCAGTCTGGGCACCAAGAGACCCAGTACTTC
13	few	-	TRBJ2-7	TRBV29-1	CSVEGDRAYEQYF	TGCAGCGTTGAAGGGGACCGGGCCTACGAGCAGTACTTC
13	few	-	TRBJ1-2	TRBV7-2	CASSVIYSAGYTF	TGTGCCAGCAGCGTGATTTACAGTGCTGGCTACACCTTC
14	-	-	TRBJ2-7	TRBV12-3/TRBV12-4	CASRTGTQPYEQYF	TGTGCCAGCAGAACCGGGACCCAGCCCTACGAGCAGTACTTC
12	-	-	TRBJ2-1	TRBV5-4	CASSFFYNEQFF	TGTGCCAGCAGCTTTTTTTACAATGAGCAGTTCTTC
17	many	TRBD2	TRBJ2-7	TRBV20-1	CSARGGTSGTAGHEQYF	TGCAGTGCCCGGGGGGGGACTAGCGGGACCGCTGGTCACGAGCAGTACTTC
15	-	TRBD1	TRBJ2-5	TRBV28	CASRVGTAIQETQYF	TGTGCCAGCAGGGTCGGGACAGCAATCCAAGAGACCCAGTACTTC
13	-	-	TRBJ2-3	TRBV24-1	CATSDWSTDTQYF	TGTGCCACCAGTGATTGGTCGACAGATACGCAGTATTTT
14	-	TRBD2	TRBJ2-7	TRBV6-1	CASSRTSLPYEQYF	TGTGCCAGCAGCCGGACTAGTTTGCCCTACGAGCAGTACTTC
16	-	-	TRBJ2-1	TRBV11-2	CASSLETSGGTGEQFF	TGTGCCAGCAGCTTAGAGACATCTGGAGGGACCGGTGAGCAGTTCTTC
15	few	TRBD1	TRBJ2-5	TRBV24-1	CATSDSGTGSKTQYF	TGTGCCACCAGTGATTCCGGGACAGGGTCGAAGACCCAGTACTTC
13	many	-	TRBJ2-5	TRBV18	CASSPGIQETQYF	TGTGCCAGCTCCCCAGGGATCCAAGAGACCCAGTACTTC
16	-	-	TRBJ2-6	TRBV6-5	CASSYSESSGANVLTF	TGTGCCAGCAGTTACTCGGAATCTTCTGGGGCCAACGTCCTGACTTTC
15	-	TRBD1	TRBJ2-1	TRBV6-2/TRBV6-3	CASSYLQGSYNEQFF	TGTGCCAGCAGTTACCTACAGGGGTCCTACAATGAGCAGTTCTTC
16	few	-	TRBJ1-5	TRBV4-1	CASSHRTSNSNQPQHF	TGCGCCAGCAGCCATCGGACGAGTAATAGCAATCAGCCCCAGCATTTT
18	-	TRBD2	TRBJ2-3	TRBV15	CATSRAWGLAGLGDTQYF	TGTGCCACCAGCAGAGCTTGGGGACTAGCGGGATTAGGAGATACGCAGTATTTT
15	few	-	TRBJ2-1	TRBV24-1	CATSDLGTGSKGQFF	TGTGCCACCAGTGATTTAGGTACGGGGTCTAAGGGGCAGTTCTTC
16	-	TRBD2	TRBJ2-1	TRBV7-2	CASSITSGASYNEQFF	TGTGCCAGCAGCATCACTAGCGGGGCGTCCTACAATGAGCAGTTCTTC
16	-	-	TRBJ1-4	TRBV28	CASRFNWGAPNEKLFF	TGTGCCAGCAGGTTTAATTGGGGGGCGCCCAATGAAAAACTGTTTTTT